The 27 T cell receptor beta chains below come from one sample, sequenced in a study of T cell responses to AZD1222 COVID-19 vaccine. Only in-frame clones appear in the TCRdb table, and some are missing; sequencing was by immunoSEQ multiplex PCR. The sample records over 130,000 clones, around nine tenths being singletons. Sequences were derived from peripheral blood, sampled on day 0 of AZD1222 vaccination. All receptors derive from an adult in good health.

This clone turned up a few times. CDR3 nucleotides: TGTGCCAGCAGCCCTCGGACAGGGGCCGCCAATGAGCAGTTCTTC. Its translation is CASSPRTGAANEQFF. This sequence joins TRBV7-6 and TRBJ2-1; 9 bases line up with TRBD1. V was clipped by 5 bases and J by 6 bases; unmatched bases: 8. CDR1 SGHVS and CDR2 FNYEAQ come from the germline V gene. The CDR3 spans 15 residues.

This chain uses TRBV27 with TRBJ2-1, with 10 positions matching TRBD2. Looked up from germline, CDR1 is MNHEY and CDR2 is SMNVEV (reference sequence). Unmatched junction bases numbered 5, after V lost 2 bases and J lost 7 bases. The length of the CDR3 is 15 residues. In DNA form, the CDR3 reads TGTGCCAGCAGTTTAGGGCTAGCGGGAGTGAATGAGCAGTTCTTC. Translation gives CASSLGLAGVNEQFF.

This rearrangement joins TRBV12-3 or TRBV12-4 to TRBJ1-1, with a weak D call TRBD1 (6 bases). This CDR3 comprises 13 residues. V was trimmed by 6 bases and J by 1 base, leaving 9 bases between them. The CDR3 DNA follows: TGTGCCAGCAGATCGACAGGGAACACTGAAGCTTTCTTT. Its protein is CASRSTGNTEAFF.

This rearrangement joins TRBV7-2 to TRBJ1-4; 7 nucleotides line up with TRBD1. The trim removed 4 bases at V and 7 bases at J, leaving 6 bases unmatched. CDR3 length: 14 residues. Germline-derived CDR1 and CDR2 are SGHTA and FQGNSA. CDR3 sequence: CASSSQGLGEKLFF. The CDR3 bases are TGTGCCAGCAGCTCACAGGGGTTGGGTGAAAAACTGTTTTTT.

The chain uses TRBV19 and TRBJ1-2; 8 nucleotides align to TRBD1. The CDR3 runs 15 residues. The V and J ends lost 6 bases and 2 bases, in that order; junction bases with no gene match: 8. Germline V gives CDR1 LNHDA, CDR2 SQIVND (reference sequence). CDR3 in DNA: TGTGCCAGTAGGGGGCCCGGGACAGGAAACTATGGCTACACCTTC. Translating gives CASRGPGTGNYGYTF.

The rearrangement uses TRBV10-1 and TRBJ2-6, with D perhaps given as TRBD1 or TRBD2 (5 bases each). The germline V and J ends were trimmed by 0 bases and 0 bases, with 15 bases remaining between them. The germline V gene has CDR1 WNHNN and CDR2 SYGVQD (reference sequence). The CDR3 is 19 amino acids. CDR3 coding DNA: TGCGCCAGCAGTGAGTCGTGGGTGGGGGTCCACTCTGGGGCCAACGTCCTGACTTTC. Residues: CASSESWVGVHSGANVLTF.

The chain links TRBV7-2 to TRBJ2-7; either TRBD1 or TRBD2 may fit D (5 bases each). CDR3 length: 14 residues. The ends were cut back, 7 bases at V and 3 bases at J, with 16 bases in the middle. Germline V gene sequence: CDR1 SGHTA, CDR2 FQGNSA. The chain's CDR3 is CASTPSRDDYEQYF. For the CDR3, the DNA is TGTGCCAGCACTCCTTCCCGGGACGACTACGAGCAGTACTTC.

This sequence joins TRBV6-5 and TRBJ1-2, with 7 positions matching TRBD1. The germline CDR1 and CDR2 sequences are MNHEY and SVGAGI. The CDR3 has 14 amino acids. V shed 2 bases, J shed 7 bases, and the junction held 7 bases outside the gene matches. CDR3 DNA: TGTGCCAGCAGTTACGCCGACAGGGAGCGTGGCTACACCTTC. Protein product: CASSYADRERGYTF.

CDR3 region: CASSPTRQSHTIYF. The CDR3 DNA sequence: TGTGCCAGCAGTCCCACCCGACAGTCACACACCATATATTTT. The chain links TRBV6-5 to TRBJ1-3; D is perhaps TRBD1 (5 bases). Trimming removed 5 bases from V and 8 bases from J, with 16 bases in between. The CDR3 runs to 14 residues. Per the germline V gene, CDR1 is MNHEY and CDR2 is SVGAGI.

The CDR3 spells CASSLISSGNNEQFF. The CDR3 coding sequence is TGTGCCAGCAGTTTAATTTCTAGCGGAAACAATGAGCAGTTCTTC. This chain joins TRBV27 and TRBJ2-1; TRBD2 aligns across 7 bases. Germline lookup yields CDR1 MNHEY and CDR2 SMNVEV (reference sequence). Trimming took 2 bases from V and 5 from J; bases not matched to a gene: 6. The CDR3 is 15 residues long.

The chain carries TRBV6-2 or TRBV6-3 and TRBJ1-2; perhaps TRBD1 as D (5 bases). The V gene lost 6 bases and the J gene lost 4 bases, with 18 bases spanning the gap. The CDR3 has 15 amino acids. CDR1 and CDR2 from the germline V gene are MNHEY and SVGEGT. This CDR3 reads CASSFRGGPGYGYTF. The CDR3 nucleotides are TGTGCCAGCAGCTTCCGGGGGGGTCCGGGCTATGGCTACACCTTC.

The chain recombines TRBV28 with TRBJ1-5; D may be TRBD1 (5 bases). V lost 3 bases to trimming and J lost 2 bases, with 8 bases between them. The CDR3 consists of 14 residues. CDR1 and CDR2 (germline): MDHEN, SYDVKM. The CDR3 region has the DNA TGTGCCAGCAGTTTGGGACGGGGCAATCAGCCCCAGCATTTT. Translating gives CASSLGRGNQPQHF.

The chain employs TRBV9 and TRBJ1-6; D is uncertain. V shed 2 bases and J shed 8 bases, with 11 bases lying between them. The CDR3 has 14 residues. Germline CDR1 and CDR2: SGDLS and YYNGEE. The chain's CDR3 is CASSVVGNHSPLHF. The CDR3 coding sequence is TGTGCCAGCAGCGTGGTAGGGAACCATTCACCCCTCCACTTT. The full variable domain, its missing parts supplied by reference TRBV9 and TRBJ1-6, is DSGVTQTPKHLITATGQRVTLRCSPRSGDLSVYWYQQSLDQGLQFLIQYYNGEERAKGNILERFSAQQFPDLHSELNLSSLELGDSALYFCASSVVGNHSPLHFGNGTRLTVT.

Only a few counts were recorded for this clone. The chain carries TRBV7-3 and TRBJ1-1; D unresolved. V dropped 0 bases and J dropped 6 bases, with 8 bases sitting between them. This CDR3 has 13 amino acids. Germline lookup yields CDR1 SGHTA and CDR2 FQGTGA. The CDR3 spells CASSLTAVSEAFF. CDR3 coding DNA: TGTGCCAGCAGCTTAACGGCGGTATCTGAAGCTTTCTTT.

The chain combines TRBV2 with TRBJ2-7, with 10 nucleotides matching TRBD2. This CDR3 comprises 14 residues. Trimming removed 7 bases from V and 7 bases from J; junction bases left unmatched: 10. The germline gives CDR1 SNHLY, CDR2 FYNNEI. In nucleotides, the CDR3 is TGTGCCAGCATATTAGCGGGAGGTCCTTGGGAGCAGTACTTC. It specifies CASILAGGPWEQYF.

This clone was detected only once. The chain has TRBV28 and TRBJ1-6; D is perhaps TRBD1 (5 bases). Per the germline V gene, CDR1 is MDHEN and CDR2 is SYDVKM. The CDR3 has 16 amino acids. Trimming removed 5 bases at V and 10 bases at J, with 21 bases between. CDR3 in amino acids: CASSQTQGEGRSPLHF. CDR3 sequence (DNA): TGTGCCAGCAGTCAAACGCAGGGTGAAGGACGGTCACCCCTCCACTTT.

The chain joins TRBV15 to TRBJ2-7; TRBD2 aligns across 11 bases. With 5 bases clipped from V and 5 bases from J, the junction kept 8 bases outside the gene matches. The germline V gene has CDR1 LNHNV and CDR2 YYDKDF (reference sequence). This CDR3 is 15 amino acids long. The CDR3 region has the DNA TGTGCCACCAGCGGGCCTAGCGGGAGGCTCAACGAGCAGTACTTC. Protein sequence: CATSGPSGRLNEQYF. The whole variable domain, remainder taken from reference TRBV15 and TRBJ2-7, is DAMVIQNPRYQVTQFGKPVTLSCSQTLNHNVMYWYQQKSSQAPKLLFHYYDKDFNNEADTPDNFQSRRPNTSFCFLDIRSPGLGDTAMYLCATSGPSGRLNEQYFGPGTRLTVT.

V usage is TRBV6-1 and J usage is TRBJ2-3; TRBD1 agrees at 7 bases. Germline CDR1 and CDR2: MNHNS and SASEGT. Germline trimming cut 7 bases from V and 5 bases from J; bases unmatched to any gene: 9. This CDR3 has 14 residues. In DNA, the CDR3 is TGTGCCAGCATTATCGACAGGGTTGGAGATACGCAGTATTTT. Amino acid sequence: CASIIDRVGDTQYF.

This chain connects TRBV7-2 to TRBJ1-1, with 7 bases lining up with TRBD1. The CDR3 runs 16 residues. V was pared by 0 bases and J by 3 bases, with 7 bases of the junction left unmatched. Germline CDR1 and CDR2: SGHTA and FQGNSA. CDR3 nucleotide sequence: TGTGCCAGCAGCTTAGCAGGGGGCAGAACGGACACTGAAGCTTTCTTT. Protein product: CASSLAGGRTDTEAFF. Supplemented by reference TRBV7-2 and TRBJ1-1, the full variable domain reads GAGVSQSPSNKVTEKGKDVELRCDPISGHTALYWYRQSLGQGLEFLIYFQGNSAPDKSGLPSDRFSAERTGGSVSTLTIQRTQQEDSAVYLCASSLAGGRTDTEAFFGQGTRLTVV.

The chain joins TRBV4-2 to TRBJ1-1; D is ambiguous. The CDR3 is made up of 14 amino acids. Germline V lookup: CDR1 LGHNA, CDR2 YNFKEQ. The ends were cut back, 1 base at V and 0 bases at J, with 6 bases in the middle. This CDR3 is CASSQVAVNTEAFF. The CDR3 nucleotides read TGTGCCAGCAGCCAAGTAGCGGTGAACACTGAAGCTTTCTTT.

The chain is built from TRBV3-1 (or the pseudogene TRBV3-2) and TRBJ2-7; 11 positions match TRBD1. With 4 bases clipped from V and 4 bases from J, the junction kept 3 bases outside the gene matches. The CDR3 extends over 14 amino acids. Germline V gives CDR1 LGHDT, CDR2 YNNKEL (reference sequence). The CDR3 is CASSPGTGGYEQYF. The CDR3 coding sequence is TGTGCCAGCAGCCCCGGGACAGGGGGTTACGAGCAGTACTTC.

The chain carries TRBV25-1 and TRBJ1-5, with D tentatively TRBD1 (6 bases). This CDR3 spans 13 amino acids. Germline V gene data show CDR1 as MGHDK and CDR2 as SYGVNS. V was shortened by 9 bases and J by 2 bases, with 11 bases between the two germline ends. CDR3 sequence (DNA): TGTGCCAGTAGGGGGTTCGGCAATCAGCCCCAGCATTTT. Amino acid sequence: CASRGFGNQPQHF.

The chain carries TRBV19 and TRBJ1-2, with TRBD1 matching over 7 bases. Germline V lookup: CDR1 LNHDA, CDR2 SQIVND (reference sequence). The V segment lost 7 bases and the J segment 3 bases; nucleotides outside the gene matches: 8. The CDR3 is 14 amino acids. The CDR3 sequence is CASNPDRSDYGYTF. Written as DNA, the CDR3 is TGTGCCAGTAACCCGGACAGGAGTGACTATGGCTACACCTTC.

The table lists this clone with a few counts. This sequence joins TRBV7-9 and TRBJ1-5, with TRBD1 as a possible D gene (6 bases). CDR1 SEHNR and CDR2 FQNEAQ come from the germline V gene (reference sequence). CDR3 size: 14 residues. V was clipped by 4 bases and J by 2 bases, with 9 bases between them. DNA of the CDR3: TGTGCCAGCAGCTGGGGGGCTGGCAATCAGCCCCAGCATTTT. As protein: CASSWGAGNQPQHF.

The chain couples TRBV10-3 to TRBJ1-3, with D uncertain. Trimming stripped 10 bases from V and 12 bases from J, with 13 bases between. There are 10 residues in the CDR3. CDR1 and CDR2 from the germline V gene are ENHRY and SYGVKD. Written as DNA, the CDR3 is TGTGCCACGGAGGAGGACGTCATATATTTT. The encoded protein is CATEEDVIYF.

The V gene is TRBV5-6, the J gene TRBJ2-6; a possible D gene is TRBD1 (5 bases). The V gene lost 6 bases and the J gene lost 3 bases, with 22 bases spanning the gap. Germline lookup yields CDR1 SGHDT and CDR2 YYEEEE. The CDR3 runs 18 residues. CDR3 nucleotide sequence: TGTGCCAGCACCCAATTGGGTGGCAGGGATAATGGGGCCAACGTCCTGACTTTC. Translation: CASTQLGGRDNGANVLTF.

This chain uses TRBV4-1 with TRBJ2-7; D uncertain. Trimming removed 1 base from V and 2 bases from J, with 9 bases in between. This CDR3 comprises 14 residues. CDR1 and CDR2 (germline): MGHRA, YSYEKL. In DNA, the CDR3 is TGCGCCAGCAGCCAAGGTCCGGGCACCTACGAGCAGTACTTC. Amino acid sequence: CASSQGPGTYEQYF.